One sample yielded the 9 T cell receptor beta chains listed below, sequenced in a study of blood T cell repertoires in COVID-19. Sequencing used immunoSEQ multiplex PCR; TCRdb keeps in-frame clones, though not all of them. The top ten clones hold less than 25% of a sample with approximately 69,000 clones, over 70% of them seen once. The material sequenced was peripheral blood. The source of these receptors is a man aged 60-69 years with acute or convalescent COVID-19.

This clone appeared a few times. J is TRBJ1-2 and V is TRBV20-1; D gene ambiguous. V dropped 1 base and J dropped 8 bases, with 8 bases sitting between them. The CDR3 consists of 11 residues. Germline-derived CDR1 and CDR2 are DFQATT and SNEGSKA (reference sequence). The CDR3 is CSARVSGGYTF. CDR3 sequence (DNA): TGCAGTGCTAGAGTCTCCGGGGGCTACACCTTC.

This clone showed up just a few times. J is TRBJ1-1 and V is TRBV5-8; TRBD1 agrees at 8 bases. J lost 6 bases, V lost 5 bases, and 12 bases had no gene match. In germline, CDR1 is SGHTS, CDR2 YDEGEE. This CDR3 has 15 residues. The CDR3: CASSLYTGGMAEAFF. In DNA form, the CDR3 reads TGTGCCAGCAGTTTGTACACAGGGGGGATGGCTGAAGCTTTCTTT.

In DNA form, the CDR3 reads TGTGCCTGGAGTGCAACCGGGGAGCTGTTTTTT. Amino acid sequence: CAWSATGELFF. The chain employs TRBV30 and TRBJ2-2; no firm D call. CDR3 length equals 11 residues. The ends were cut back, 1 base at V and 5 bases at J, with 2 bases in the middle. From germline, CDR1 is GTSNPN and CDR2 SVGIG (reference sequence).

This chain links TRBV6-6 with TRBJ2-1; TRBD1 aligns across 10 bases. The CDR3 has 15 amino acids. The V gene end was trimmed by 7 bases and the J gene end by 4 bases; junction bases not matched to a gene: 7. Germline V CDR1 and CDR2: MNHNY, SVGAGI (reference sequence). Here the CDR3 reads CASTRTGGGYNEQFF. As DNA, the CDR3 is TGTGCCAGCACTCGGACAGGGGGAGGTTACAATGAGCAGTTCTTC.

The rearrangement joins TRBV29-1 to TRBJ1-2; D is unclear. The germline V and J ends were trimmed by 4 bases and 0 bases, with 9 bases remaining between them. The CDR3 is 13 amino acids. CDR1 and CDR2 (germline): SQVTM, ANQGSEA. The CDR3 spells CSVVISSNYGYTF. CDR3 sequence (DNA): TGCAGCGTTGTAATTTCTTCTAACTATGGCTACACCTTC.

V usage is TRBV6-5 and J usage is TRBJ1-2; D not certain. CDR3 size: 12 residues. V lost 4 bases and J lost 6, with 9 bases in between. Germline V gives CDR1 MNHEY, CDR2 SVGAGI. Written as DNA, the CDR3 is TGTGCCAGCAGTTTGGGCGGGGATGGCTACACCTTC. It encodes CASSLGGDGYTF.

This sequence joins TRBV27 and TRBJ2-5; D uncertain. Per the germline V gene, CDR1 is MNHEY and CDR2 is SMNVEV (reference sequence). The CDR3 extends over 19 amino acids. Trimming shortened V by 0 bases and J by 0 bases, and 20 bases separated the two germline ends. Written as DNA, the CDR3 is TGTGCCAGCAGTTTATCCGCCAGGCCTGACGCTCATGACCAAGAGACCCAGTACTTC. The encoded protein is CASSLSARPDAHDQETQYF.

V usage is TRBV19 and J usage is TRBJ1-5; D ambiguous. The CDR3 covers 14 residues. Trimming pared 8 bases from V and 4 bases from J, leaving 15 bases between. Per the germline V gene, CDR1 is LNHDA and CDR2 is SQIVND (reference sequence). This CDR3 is CASSFAGFNQPQHF. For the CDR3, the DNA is TGTGCCAGTTCCTTTGCAGGTTTTAATCAGCCCCAGCATTTT. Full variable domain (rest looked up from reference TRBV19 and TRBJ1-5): DGGITQSPKYLFRKEGQNVTLSCEQNLNHDAMYWYRQDPGQGLRLIYYSQIVNDFQKGDIAEGYSVSREKKESFPLTVTSAQKNPTAFYLCASSFAGFNQPQHFGDGTRLSIL.

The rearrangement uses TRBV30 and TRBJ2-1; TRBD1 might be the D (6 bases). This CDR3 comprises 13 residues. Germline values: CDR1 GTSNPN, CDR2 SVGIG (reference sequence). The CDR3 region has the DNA TGTGCATCGGAGAACGGACAGTACAATGAGCAGTTCTTC. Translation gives CASENGQYNEQFF. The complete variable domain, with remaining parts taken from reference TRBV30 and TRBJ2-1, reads SQTIHQWPATLVQPVGSPLSLECTVEGTSNPNLYWYRQAAGRGLQLLFYSVGIGQISSEVPQNLSASRPQDRQFILSSKKLLLSDSGFYLCASENGQYNEQFFGPGTRLTVL.